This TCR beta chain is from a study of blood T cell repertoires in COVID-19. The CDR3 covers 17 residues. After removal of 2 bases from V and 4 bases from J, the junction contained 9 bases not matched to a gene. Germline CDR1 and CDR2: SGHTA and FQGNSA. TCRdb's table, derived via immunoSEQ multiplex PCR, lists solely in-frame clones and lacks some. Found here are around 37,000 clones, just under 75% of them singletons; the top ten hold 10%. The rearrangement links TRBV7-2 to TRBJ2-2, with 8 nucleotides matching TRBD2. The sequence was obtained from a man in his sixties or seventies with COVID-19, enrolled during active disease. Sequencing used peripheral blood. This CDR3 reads CASSLSPSGGATGELFF. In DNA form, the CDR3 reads TGTGCCAGCAGCTTAAGTCCGTCGGGGGGGGCCACCGGGGAGCTGTTTTTT.